There are many counts of the clone carrying this T cell receptor beta chain. Its antigen is currently unknown. Via MiXCR, TCRdb re-called the 5' RACE reads, giving one row per CDR3 protein. The sample yields 150,000 or so distinct CDR3 sequences, roughly 30% seen once. The entry originates in a study of CD8 T cells in ankylosing spondylitis. The CDR3 has 13 amino acids. V lost 3 bases and J lost 17; bases outside the gene matches: 9. Germline values: CDR1 SGHDN, CDR2 FVKESK. General observations from the study: A motif in TCR beta, a set of roughly eight highly homologous variants, appeared characteristic of ankylosing spondylitis blood. As for the disease-linked clones, they showed a CD8+ phenotype and occurred at relatively low frequencies in peripheral blood.

This sequence was found in a male donor with ankylosing spondylitis. The chain recombines TRBV14 with TRBJ2-2, with TRBD1 matching over 10 bases. Sequenced input: synovial fluid, either unsorted or a sorted T cell fraction (not recorded which). CDR3 region: CASSHSRDRGLFF. The DNA for the CDR3 is TGTGCCAGCAGCCACAGCCGGGACAGGGGCCTCTTTTTT.